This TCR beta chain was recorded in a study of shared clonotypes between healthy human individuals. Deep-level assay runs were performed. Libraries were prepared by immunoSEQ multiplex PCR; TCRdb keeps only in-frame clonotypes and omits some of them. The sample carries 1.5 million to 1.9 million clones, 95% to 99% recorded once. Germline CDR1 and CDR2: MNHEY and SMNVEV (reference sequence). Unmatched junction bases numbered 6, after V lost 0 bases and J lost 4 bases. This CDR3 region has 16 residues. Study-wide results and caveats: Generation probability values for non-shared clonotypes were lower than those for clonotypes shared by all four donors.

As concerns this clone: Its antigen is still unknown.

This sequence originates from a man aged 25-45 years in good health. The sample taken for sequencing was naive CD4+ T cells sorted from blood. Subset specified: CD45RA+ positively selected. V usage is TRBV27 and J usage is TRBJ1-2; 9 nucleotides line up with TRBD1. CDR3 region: CASSLSRGTGIYGYTF. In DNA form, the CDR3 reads TGTGCCAGCAGTTTATCAAGGGGGACAGGGATCTATGGCTACACCTTC.